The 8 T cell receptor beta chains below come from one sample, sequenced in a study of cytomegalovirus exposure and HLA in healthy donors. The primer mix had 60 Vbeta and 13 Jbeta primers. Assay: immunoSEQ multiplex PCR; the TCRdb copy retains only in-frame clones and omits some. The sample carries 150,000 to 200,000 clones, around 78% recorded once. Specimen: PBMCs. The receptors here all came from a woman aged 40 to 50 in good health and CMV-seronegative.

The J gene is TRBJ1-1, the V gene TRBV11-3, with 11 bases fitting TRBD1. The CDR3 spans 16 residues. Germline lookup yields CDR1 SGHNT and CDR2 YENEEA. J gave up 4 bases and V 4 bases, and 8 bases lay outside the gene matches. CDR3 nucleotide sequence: TGTGCCAGCAGCTCAGGACAGGGGGCGCGGGGCACTGAAGCTTTCTTT. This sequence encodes CASSSGQGARGTEAFF.

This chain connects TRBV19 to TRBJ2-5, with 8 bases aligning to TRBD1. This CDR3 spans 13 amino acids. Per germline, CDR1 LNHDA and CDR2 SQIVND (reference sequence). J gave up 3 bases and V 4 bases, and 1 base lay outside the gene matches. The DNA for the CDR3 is TGTGCCAGTAGTAACAGGGGGAAAGAGACCCAGTACTTC. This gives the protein CASSNRGKETQYF.

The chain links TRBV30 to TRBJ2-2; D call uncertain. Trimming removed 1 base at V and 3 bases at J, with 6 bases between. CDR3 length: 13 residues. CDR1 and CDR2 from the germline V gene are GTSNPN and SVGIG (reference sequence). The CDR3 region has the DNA TGTGCCTGGAGTGCAGTTTACACCGGGGAGCTGTTTTTT. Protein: CAWSAVYTGELFF. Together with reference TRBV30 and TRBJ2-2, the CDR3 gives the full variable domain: SQTIHQWPATLVQPVGSPLSLECTVEGTSNPNLYWYRQAAGRGLQLLFYSVGIGQISSEVPQNLSASRPQDRQFILSSKKLLLSDSGFYLCAWSAVYTGELFFGEGSRLTVL.

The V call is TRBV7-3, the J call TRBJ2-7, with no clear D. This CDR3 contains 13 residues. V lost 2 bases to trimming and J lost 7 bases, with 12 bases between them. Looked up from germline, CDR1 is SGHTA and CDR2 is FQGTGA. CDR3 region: CASSLSPETEQYF. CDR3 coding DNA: TGTGCCAGCAGCTTATCCCCGGAGACGGAGCAGTACTTC.

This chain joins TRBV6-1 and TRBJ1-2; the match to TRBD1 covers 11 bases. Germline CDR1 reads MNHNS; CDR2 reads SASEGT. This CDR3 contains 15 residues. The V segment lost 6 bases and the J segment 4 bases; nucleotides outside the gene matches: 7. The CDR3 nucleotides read TGTGCCAGCAGACCCGGACAGGGGGCTGCCTATGGCTACACCTTC. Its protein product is CASRPGQGAAYGYTF.

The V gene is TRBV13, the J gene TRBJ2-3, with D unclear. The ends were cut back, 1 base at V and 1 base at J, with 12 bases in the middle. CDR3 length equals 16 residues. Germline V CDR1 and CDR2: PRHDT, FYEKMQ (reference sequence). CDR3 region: CASSLVLYAGTDTQYF. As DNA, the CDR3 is TGTGCCAGCAGCTTAGTCTTATACGCGGGCACAGATACGCAGTATTTT.

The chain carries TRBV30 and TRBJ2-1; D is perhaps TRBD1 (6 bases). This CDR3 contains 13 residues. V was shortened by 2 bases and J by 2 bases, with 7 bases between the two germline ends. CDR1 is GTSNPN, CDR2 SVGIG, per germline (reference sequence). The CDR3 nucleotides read TGTGCCTGGAGTTGGACAGCCTACAATGAGCAGTTCTTC. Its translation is CAWSWTAYNEQFF.

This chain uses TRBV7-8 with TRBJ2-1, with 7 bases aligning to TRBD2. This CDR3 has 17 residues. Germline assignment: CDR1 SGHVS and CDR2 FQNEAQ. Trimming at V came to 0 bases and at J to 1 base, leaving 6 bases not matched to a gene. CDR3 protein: CASSLAGGTHSYNEQFF. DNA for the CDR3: TGTGCCAGCAGCTTAGCGGGGGGGACCCATTCCTACAATGAGCAGTTCTTC.